The 27 T cell receptor beta chains below were found in one sample sequenced in a study of T-cell memory formation after mild COVID-19. TCRdb called the 5' RACE reads again in MiXCR, with one record for every CDR3 protein. Of approximately 150,000 distinct CDR3 sequences detected, roughly 21% appear once; the ten largest clones hold around 2%. Sequencing was done on a sample of PBMCs or a T cell subset sorted from them (not recorded which). These receptors were taken from an adult woman who had mild COVID-19 (a few samples of this study predate the infection). Cell type and time point are not known.

This rearrangement joins TRBV12-3 or TRBV12-4 to TRBJ2-7; possibly TRBD1 for D (6 bases). This CDR3 region has 14 residues. V lost 5 bases, J lost 2 bases, and 13 bases lay in between. The CDR3 sequence: CASSEHRVPYEQYF. The CDR3 nucleotides read TGTGCCAGCAGTGAACACAGGGTCCCCTACGAGCAGTACTTC.

This clonotype appeared a few times. The chain carries TRBV12-3 or TRBV12-4 and TRBJ2-5; D possibly corresponds to TRBD1 (6 bases). CDR3 size: 15 residues. Trimming left V 3 bases short and J 5 bases short, with 16 bases between. CDR3 in DNA: TGTGCCAGCAGTTTCCGGAGTCAGGGGATCGAGACCCAGTACTTC. Protein: CASSFRSQGIETQYF.

The chain employs TRBV6-5 and TRBJ2-7; D gene unclear. The CDR3 is 13 amino acids. Germline values: CDR1 MNHEY, CDR2 SVGAGI. The germline V and J ends were trimmed by 2 bases and 3 bases, with 8 bases remaining between them. CDR3 loop: CASSYTDGYEQYF. In DNA, the CDR3 is TGTGCCAGCAGTTACACTGACGGCTACGAGCAGTACTTC.

The rearrangement uses TRBV12-3 or TRBV12-4 and TRBJ2-1, with TRBD2 matching 13 bases. The CDR3 runs to 16 residues. V gave up 7 bases and J gave up 9 bases; unmatched junction bases: 12. The CDR3 protein is CASTQSGLAGSVEQFF. CDR3 DNA sequence: TGTGCCAGCACCCAATCGGGACTAGCGGGGAGTGTTGAGCAGTTCTTC.

This clonotype was seen a handful of times. The CDR3 DNA reads TGCGCCAGCAGCCCAAGAACAGGCAAAACAGATACGCAGTATTTT. Translation gives CASSPRTGKTDTQYF. The chain recombines TRBV5-1 with TRBJ2-3, with a possible D match to TRBD1 (5 bases). The CDR3 length is 15 residues. Germline assignment: CDR1 SGHRS and CDR2 YFSETQ. V lost 4 bases and J lost 3, with 15 bases in between.

The chain recombines TRBV18 with TRBJ2-4, with 10 bases matching TRBD1. CDR1 and CDR2 (germline): KGHSH, LQKENI. With V trimmed by 4 bases and J by 3 bases, 6 bases remained unmatched. The CDR3 consists of 16 residues. This CDR3 is CASSLGGTGVKNIQYF. The CDR3 DNA reads TGTGCCAGCTCACTCGGCGGGACAGGGGTCAAAAACATTCAGTACTTC.

V gene TRBV5-1 combines with J gene TRBJ1-3; 7 bases match TRBD1. CDR3 length equals 15 residues. Germline V gene data show CDR1 as SGHRS and CDR2 as YFSETQ. V gave up 0 bases and J gave up 3 bases; unmatched junction bases: 3. CDR3 sequence: CASSLGDSGGNTIYF. Here the CDR3 DNA reads TGCGCCAGCAGCTTGGGGGACAGCGGTGGAAACACCATATATTTT.

This clonotype came up a few times. The rearrangement joins TRBV24-1 to TRBJ2-1, with D hard to call. There are 13 residues in the CDR3. Germline CDR1 is KGHDR and CDR2 is SFDVKD. V dropped 9 bases and J dropped 4 bases, with 12 bases sitting between them. CDR3 loop: CATSAARYNEQFF. CDR3 sequence (DNA): TGTGCCACCTCGGCGGCCCGGTACAATGAGCAGTTCTTC.

The rearrangement joins TRBV5-4 to TRBJ2-5, with 8 bases lining up with TRBD1. The junction had 6 bases not matched to a gene; V was cut back by 4 bases and J by 4 bases. CDR1 SGHNT and CDR2 YYREEE come from the germline V gene (reference sequence). CDR3 length: 14 residues. The CDR3 sequence is CASSLGQGGETQYF. In DNA, the CDR3 is TGTGCCAGCAGCCTAGGACAGGGAGGAGAGACCCAGTACTTC.

The V gene is TRBV2, the J gene TRBJ2-7; a weak D match, TRBD2 (5 bases). The CDR3 runs 13 residues. V was shortened by 3 bases and J by 2 bases, with 8 bases between the two germline ends. Germline CDR1 SNHLY, CDR2 FYNNEI. This chain's CDR3 is CASSEAEAYEQYF. The CDR3 coding sequence is TGTGCCAGCAGTGAGGCGGAGGCCTACGAGCAGTACTTC. The full variable domain, completed using reference TRBV2 and TRBJ2-7, is EPEVTQTPSHQVTQMGQEVILRCVPISNHLYFYWYRQILGQKVEFLVSFYNNEISEKSEIFDDQFSVERPDGSNFTLKIRSTKLEDSAMYFCASSEAEAYEQYFGPGTRLTVT.

The chain recombines TRBV20-1 with TRBJ2-1; the D gene could be TRBD1 or TRBD2 (5 bases each). The CDR3 loop spans 14 amino acids. V gave up 6 bases and J gave up 5 bases, with 17 bases separating them. CDR1 is DFQATT and CDR2 is SNEGSKA in the germline V gene (reference sequence). CDR3 coding DNA: TGCAGTGCGGCACCCGGGACGGATAACAATGAGCAGTTCTTC. Translated, it gives CSAAPGTDNNEQFF.

This clonotype occurred a few times. The chain uses TRBV4-1 and TRBJ2-5, with a weak D call TRBD1 (5 bases). CDR1 is MGHRA, CDR2 YSYEKL, per germline. V was clipped by 4 bases and J by 4 bases, with 16 bases between them. The CDR3 runs to 15 residues. The CDR3 DNA sequence: TGCGCCAGCAGCCCTGGGGCGGCTAACCGAGAGACCCAGTACTTC. Protein: CASSPGAANRETQYF.

A few counts support this clonotype. The J gene is TRBJ2-3, the V gene TRBV12-3 or TRBV12-4; D may be TRBD1 (6 bases). Trimming took 3 bases from V and 0 from J, leaving 13 bases between them. The CDR3 consists of 16 residues. CDR3 residues: CASSFLGRGSTDTQYF. In DNA, the CDR3 is TGTGCCAGCAGTTTCTTAGGCAGGGGAAGCACAGATACGCAGTATTTT.

This clonotype was observed a few times. The rearrangement joins TRBV12-3 or TRBV12-4 to TRBJ1-1, with D possibly matching TRBD1 (6 bases). This CDR3 has 13 amino acids. V was trimmed by 7 bases and J by 3 bases, leaving 12 bases between them. The CDR3 coding sequence is TGTGCCAGCACCCCAGGGGTTTACACTGAAGCTTTCTTT. The encoded protein is CASTPGVYTEAFF.

The chain couples TRBV6-6 to TRBJ1-1, with D possibly TRBD1 on 6 matching bases. This CDR3 is built from 15 residues. Looked up from germline, CDR1 is MNHNY and CDR2 is SVGAGI (reference sequence). Trimming removed 1 base from V and 2 bases from J, with 11 bases in between. The CDR3 is CASSYLRTENTEAFF. In DNA, the CDR3 is TGTGCCAGCAGTTACTTAAGGACAGAAAACACTGAAGCTTTCTTT.

This clonotype was observed a handful of times. The J gene is TRBJ2-3, the V gene TRBV7-8, with 7 bases identical to TRBD1. Per the germline V gene, CDR1 is SGHVS and CDR2 is FQNEAQ. CDR3 length equals 18 residues. The V gene end was trimmed by 2 bases and the J gene end by 1 base; junction bases not matched to a gene: 12. The CDR3 sequence is CASSLLGTAFRGTDTQYF. Here the CDR3 DNA reads TGTGCCAGCAGCTTACTCGGGACAGCTTTTCGGGGCACAGATACGCAGTATTTT. Looking up the rest from reference TRBV7-8 and TRBJ2-3 gives the full variable domain: GAGVSQSPRYKVAKRGQDVALRCDPISGHVSLFWYQQALGQGPEFLTYFQNEAQLDKSGLPSDRFFAERPEGSVSTLKIQRTQQEDSAVYLCASSLLGTAFRGTDTQYFGPGTRLTVL.

The chain is built from TRBV27 and TRBJ1-1; no definite D call. Deletions cut 2 bases from V and 1 base from J, with 8 bases between. This CDR3 region has 14 residues. Germline lookup yields CDR1 MNHEY and CDR2 SMNVEV (reference sequence). CDR3 sequence (DNA): TGTGCCAGCAGTTTACGTCGGGGGAACACTGAAGCTTTCTTT. Amino acids: CASSLRRGNTEAFF.

This clonotype was seen only a few times. CDR3 sequence: CASSPRQKSTDTQYF. The CDR3 nucleotides read TGTGCCAGCAGCCCGCGACAGAAAAGCACAGATACGCAGTATTTT. This chain uses TRBV7-9 with TRBJ2-3, with TRBD1 as a possible D gene (5 bases). V lost 5 bases and J 0 bases, leaving 12 bases between the germline ends. Germline CDR1 and CDR2: SEHNR and FQNEAQ (reference sequence). The CDR3 is made up of 15 amino acids.

This clonotype was counted only a few times. The CDR3: CASSLGGDSPLHF. The CDR3 bases are TGTGCCAGCAGCTTAGGTGGTGATTCACCCCTCCACTTT. J is TRBJ1-6 and V is TRBV7-9, with D hard to call. From germline, CDR1 is SEHNR and CDR2 FQNEAQ (reference sequence). Trimming took 1 base from V and 8 from J, leaving 6 bases between them. This CDR3 is 13 amino acids long.

The chain recombines TRBV25-1 with TRBJ1-2, with D possibly TRBD1 on 6 matching bases. The CDR3 is 16 residues long. Trimming stripped 2 bases from V and 7 bases from J, with 20 bases between. CDR1 is MGHDK and CDR2 is SYGVNS in the germline V gene. This chain's CDR3 is CASSEPTVRGELGYTF. The CDR3 DNA reads as TGTGCCAGCAGTGAACCGACCGTCAGGGGAGAACTTGGCTACACCTTC.

This clonotype showed up just a few times. This rearrangement joins TRBV28 to TRBJ2-3, with D unclear. Trimming stripped 5 bases from V and 2 bases from J, with 14 bases between. The germline V gene encodes CDR1 MDHEN and CDR2 SYDVKM. This CDR3 comprises 15 residues. CDR3 amino acids: CASSPSARSTDTQYF. For the CDR3, the DNA is TGTGCCAGCAGTCCGTCCGCTAGGTCCACAGATACGCAGTATTTT.

The V call is TRBV7-2, the J call TRBJ1-3; D unresolved. Trimming removed 3 bases from V and 0 bases from J, with 6 bases in between. Germline V gene lookup returns CDR1 SGHTA and CDR2 FQGNSA. The CDR3 covers 14 residues. CDR3: CASSLRSSGNTIYF. The CDR3 nucleotides are TGTGCCAGCAGCTTGCGGAGCTCTGGAAACACCATATATTTT.

The chain has TRBV12-3 or TRBV12-4 and TRBJ1-1, with a possible D match to TRBD1 (5 bases). Trimming left V 5 bases short and J 2 bases short, with 18 bases between. The CDR3 has 16 amino acids. The CDR3 coding sequence is TGTGCCAGCAGTCCGCGACAGAATCAGGACAACACTGAAGCTTTCTTT. This translates into CASSPRQNQDNTEAFF.

Sample share makes this clonotype medium-sized. This sequence joins TRBV12-3 or TRBV12-4 and TRBJ2-3, with TRBD1 matching over 7 bases. Unmatched junction bases numbered 8, after V lost 9 bases and J lost 2 bases. This CDR3 comprises 14 residues. This CDR3 reads CASKPGQHTDTQYF. In nucleotides, the CDR3 is TGTGCCAGTAAGCCGGGACAGCACACAGATACGCAGTATTTT.

The CDR3 spells CASNMGGSYEQYF. The CDR3 DNA reads TGTGCCAGCAATATGGGAGGATCCTACGAGCAGTACTTC. The V and J genes are TRBV12-3 or TRBV12-4 and TRBJ2-7; a weak D match, TRBD2 (6 bases). The CDR3 sequence is 13 residues long. The V end lost 7 bases, the J end lost 1 base, and 11 bases lay between the germline ends.

The table lists this clonotype with a few counts. J is TRBJ1-2 and V is TRBV4-2; the D gene is possibly TRBD1 (6 bases). V was trimmed by 4 bases and J by 4 bases, leaving 13 bases between them. CDR3 length: 14 amino acids. Germline V gene lookup returns CDR1 LGHNA and CDR2 YNFKEQ. CDR3 nucleotide sequence: TGTGCCAGCAGCCGCACAGGGTCCGGCTATGGCTACACCTTC. Translated, it gives CASSRTGSGYGYTF.

The chain links TRBV30 to TRBJ2-1, with unresolved D. The CDR3 covers 13 residues. The germline CDR1 and CDR2 sequences are GTSNPN and SVGIG (reference sequence). Deletions cut 5 bases from V and 0 bases from J, with 8 bases between. CDR3: CAWSRSSYNEQFF. DNA of the CDR3: TGTGCCTGGTCCAGGAGCTCCTACAATGAGCAGTTCTTC.